The sequence of this T cell receptor beta chain was determined in a study of cytomegalovirus exposure and HLA in healthy donors. Whole-study results and caveats: According to the study, around 160 TCR beta chains were cytomegalovirus-associated.

Data came from immunoSEQ multiplex PCR; TCRdb stores just in-frame clones and leaves some out. The table includes some 250,000 clones, approximately 86% detected once. Regarding this clone: No antigen is known for it.

The TCR originated in a woman in her 30s in good health and CMV-seropositive. Input material: PBMCs.

The CDR3 nucleotides are TGTGCCAGCAGCTCGGGTGGAGGGATCTATGGCTACACCTTC. Its protein is CASSSGGGIYGYTF. The chain couples TRBV11-2 to TRBJ1-2, with D uncertain. This CDR3 is 14 amino acids long. CDR1 and CDR2 (germline): SGHAT, FQNNGV. The V and J ends lost 4 bases and 4 bases respectively, with 13 bases between them.